A single sample is the source of the 8 T cell receptor beta chains below, sequenced in a study of T cell repertoires in cytomegalovirus infection (dated by TCRdb to about 2019). The sequencer listed for this sample is Illumina HiSeq 1500. TCRdb ran its own pipeline on the public reads, namely fastp trimming at Q25 and MiXCR clone calling, and kept in-frame beta chains. Merged by CDR3 protein, the rows form single entries marked with the most common genes and DNA. Across this sample there are around 100,000 distinct CDR3 sequences, with 16% seen only once. Of the sample, approximately 8% is held by the ten largest clones. The source material was PBMCs. These receptors all stem from a human donor in good health (CMV status not recorded). Some clones in this sample may be carry-over from other donors' samples.

Only a few counts were recorded for this clonotype. V gene TRBV7-6 combines with J gene TRBJ1-4, with TRBD1 as a possible D gene (5 bases). The V end was cut by 5 bases, the J end by 1 base, with 11 bases between. Looked up from germline, CDR1 is SGHVS and CDR2 is FNYEAQ. The CDR3 extends over 15 amino acids. The chain's CDR3 is CASSTSGGTNEKLFF. CDR3 bases: TGTGCCAGCAGCACGTCGGGGGGAACTAATGAAAAACTGTTTTTT. The complete variable domain, with remaining parts taken from reference TRBV7-6 and TRBJ1-4, reads GAGVSQSPRYKVTKRGQDVALRCDPISGHVSLYWYRQALGQGPEFLTYFNYEAQQDKSGLPNDRFSAERPEGSISTLTIQRTEQRDSAMYRCASSTSGGTNEKLFFGSGTQLSVL.

This clonotype was detected only once. V gene TRBV12-3 or TRBV12-4 combines with J gene TRBJ2-3; TRBD1 agrees at 8 bases. With V trimmed by 9 bases and J by 2 bases, 10 bases remained unmatched. This CDR3 comprises 15 residues. This CDR3 reads CARSLGQGYTDTQYF. The CDR3 nucleotides read TGTGCCAGAAGTCTCGGACAGGGATACACAGATACGCAGTATTTT.

The sample holds many counts of this clonotype. This chain joins TRBV7-8 and TRBJ1-1, with 8 bases lining up with TRBD1. There are 16 residues in the CDR3. V lost 2 bases and J lost 1; bases outside the gene matches: 6. Per germline, CDR1 SGHVS and CDR2 FQNEAQ. The CDR3 loop reads CASSLRTGLANTEAFF. In nucleotides, the CDR3 is TGTGCCAGCAGCTTAAGGACAGGGCTGGCGAACACTGAAGCTTTCTTT.

This clonotype appeared a single time. The rearrangement uses TRBV10-3 and TRBJ1-2; TRBD1 aligns across 10 bases. Germline CDR1 ENHRY, CDR2 SYGVKD. J gave up 4 bases and V 4 bases, and 3 bases lay outside the gene matches. The CDR3 is 14 amino acids. In DNA form, the CDR3 reads TGTGCCATCAGTGGACAGGGGGCGGCCTATGGCTACACCTTC. Translated, it gives CAISGQGAAYGYTF.

The chain combines TRBV29-1 with TRBJ2-7; 12 positions agree with TRBD2. Trimming at V came to 4 bases and at J to 5 bases, leaving 9 bases not matched to a gene. This CDR3 is built from 15 residues. The germline CDR1 and CDR2 sequences are SQVTM and ANQGSEA. CDR3 amino acids: CSVAHTSGGFDEQYF. CDR3 nucleotides: TGCAGCGTTGCGCATACTAGCGGGGGGTTCGACGAGCAGTACTTC.

V usage is TRBV27 and J usage is TRBJ2-3; no clear D gene. The CDR3 covers 12 residues. V lost 4 bases and J 5 bases, leaving 7 bases between the germline ends. Germline lookup yields CDR1 MNHEY and CDR2 SMNVEV (reference sequence). The CDR3 coding sequence is TGTGCCAGCAGTTCCGCCAAAGATACGCAGTATTTT. It yields the protein CASSSAKDTQYF.

This clonotype came up many times. The V call is TRBV28, the J call TRBJ2-1; D remains ambiguous. The V gene's germline CDR1 is MDHEN and CDR2 SYDVKM. Deletions cut 2 bases from V and 9 bases from J, with 8 bases between. There are 12 residues in the CDR3. This CDR3 is CASSLRLSEQFF. The CDR3 DNA follows: TGTGCCAGCAGTTTACGTTTAAGTGAGCAGTTCTTC.

The CDR3 reads CSARGGIAEAFF. Written as DNA, the CDR3 is TGCAGCGCCCGAGGGGGTATCGCTGAAGCTTTCTTT. The rearrangement links TRBV29-1 to TRBJ1-1; D is perhaps TRBD1 (6 bases). CDR3 length: 12 residues. The ends were cut back, 7 bases at V and 6 bases at J, with 15 bases in the middle. Germline V gene data show CDR1 as SQVTM and CDR2 as ANQGSEA.